This T cell receptor (beta chain) was sequenced for a study of cytomegalovirus exposure and HLA in healthy donors. With respect to this clone: Mismatch with germline at one junction end may stem from a read error.

Germline V CDR1 and CDR2: SGHTA, FQGNSA. This CDR3 spans 16 amino acids. The PCR made use of 60 Vbeta and 13 Jbeta primers. The repertoire was sequenced with immunoSEQ multiplex PCR; TCRdb's copy has only in-frame clones and lacks some. This sample has approximately 59,000 clones, with around 68% found just once. The origin of this receptor is a middle-aged man in good health and CMV-seropositive. Input material: PBMCs. The J gene is TRBJ1-3, the V gene TRBV7-2; 9 bases are a match to TRBD1. CDR3 residues: CVSSLGGTGTGNTIYF. As DNA, the CDR3 is TGTGTCAGCAGCTTAGGGGGGACAGGGACTGGAAACACCATATATTTT.